This T cell receptor beta chain was sequenced for a study of regulatory T cells in long-lasting Graves disease. Building the TCR beta libraries relied on iRepertoire HTBI primers, and CDR3 regions underwent Arm-PCR. In TCRdb, the multiplex PCR reads were re-called with MiXCR into one record per CDR3 protein. The table records under 800,000 distinct CDR3 sequences, 15% to 20% of them present only once. As to time point: newly diagnosed GD, antithyroid drugs for less than 3 months. From RNA extracted from PBMCs, the TCR library was made. J gave up 5 bases and V 6 bases, and 12 bases lay outside the gene matches. The CDR3 sequence is 15 residues long. Germline V CDR1 and CDR2: MDHEN, SYDVKM. These data were also filed under a second study, of T cells in Graves' hyperthyroidism and ophthalmopathy.

The receptor was derived from a woman in her thirties with Graves disease. This specimen consisted of peripheral blood mononuclear cells (PBMCs), obtained at new diagnosis, from a patient treated with antithyroid drugs. The chain combines TRBV28 with TRBJ1-1, with 7 nucleotides matching TRBD1. CDR3 DNA sequence: TGTGCCAGCAGCAATGACAGGGATAGGGTTACTGAAGCTTTCTTT. It specifies CASSNDRDRVTEAFF.